This is a list of T cell receptor beta chains from one sample in a study of cytomegalovirus exposure and HLA in healthy donors. TCRdb's copy holds only in-frame clones and misses some; the assay was immunoSEQ multiplex PCR. Its listing shows about 62,000 clones. The sample comprised PBMCs. The receptors derive from a man aged 30 to 39 in good health and CMV-seropositive. Both conserved end residues are part of each CDR3. The D gene is left open where the match is weak.

J gene,D gene,V gene,CDR3 DNA,CDR3 protein
TRBJ2-7,NA,TRBV6-5,TGTGCCAGCAGTTTGAAGGAGGTAGGATCCTACGAGCAGTACTTC,CASSLKEVGSYEQYF
TRBJ1-6,NA,TRBV21-1,TGTGCCAGCAGCAAATGGGACAGGGTGTCTTCACCCCTCCACTTT,CASSKWDRVSSPLHF
TRBJ2-7,TRBD2,TRBV6-1,TGTGCCAGCAGTGACTTGCTAGCGGGGGGGCGCGCCTACGAGCAGTACTTC,CASSDLLAGGRAYEQYF
TRBJ2-7,NA,TRBV6-6,TGTGCCAGCAGTTACTGGGTCAGGGGGGACTCCTACGAGCAGTACTTC,CASSYWVRGDSYEQYF
TRBJ2-2,NA,TRBV4-2,TGTGCCAGCAGCCTCAAGTTGAGGGGAGAGGGGGCCGGGGAGCTGTTTTTT,CASSLKLRGEGAGELFF
TRBJ1-1,NA,TRBV12-5,TGTGCTAGTGGTTTGGTACAGAGCATGAACACTGAAGCTTTCTTT,CASGLVQSMNTEAFF
TRBJ2-3,TRBD2,TRBV4-1,TGCGCCAGCAGCCAAGCGGGACTAGCGGGGGATACGCAGTATTTT,CASSQAGLAGDTQYF
TRBJ1-2,NA,TRBV30,TGTGCCTGGTCCCCAGGGTGGGGCAACTATGGCTACACCTTC,CAWSPGWGNYGYTF
TRBJ2-7,TRBD1,TRBV11-3,TGTGCCAGCAGCCCGCCACGAGGACAGGGCTACGAGCAGTACTTC,CASSPPRGQGYEQYF
TRBJ1-6,NA,TRBV14,TGTGCCAGCAGCCAATCCCCCCGTTCACCCCTCCACTTT,CASSQSPRSPLHF
TRBJ2-1,NA,TRBV11-1,TGTGCCAGCAGCTCGAGGCCACAGAGGGAAGGGCAGTTCTTC,CASSSRPQREGQFF
TRBJ1-1,NA,TRBV6-1,TGTGCCAGCAGTGAAATCCCCCAGAACACTGAAGCTTTCTTT,CASSEIPQNTEAFF
TRBJ1-1,NA,TRBV5-1,TGCGCCAGCAGCTACATGGGGGGTAGGACTGAAGCTTTCTTT,CASSYMGGRTEAFF
TRBJ2-1,TRBD2,TRBV29-1,TGCAGCGTTGAAGGATGGGTTGGGACTAGCGGGGGCCCGGAGCAGTTCTTC,CSVEGWVGTSGGPEQFF
TRBJ2-7,NA,TRBV4-1,TGCGCCAGCAGCCCAAGCCAGGCAGGGGCTACCTACGAGCAGTACTTC,CASSPSQAGATYEQYF
TRBJ2-6,TRBD2,TRBV6-1,TGTGCCAGCAGTGACGCGGGAGGGACCGGGGCCAACGTCCTGACTTTC,CASSDAGGTGANVLTF
TRBJ2-7,TRBD2,TRBV5-4,TGTGCCAGCAGCTTGGGTGTCGCTAGCGGGCGGTACGAGCAGTACTTC,CASSLGVASGRYEQYF
TRBJ2-7,TRBD2,TRBV6-5,TGTGCCAGCAGCCTAACTAGCGGGAGTGGCTACGAGCAGTACTTC,CASSLTSGSGYEQYF
TRBJ2-7,NA,TRBV18,TGTGCCAGCTCACCACCATCGACAGGCTCCTACGAGCAGTACTTC,CASSPPSTGSYEQYF
TRBJ1-5,NA,TRBV7-9,TGTGCCAGCAGCCGGGCCGGGGGTTATAGCAATCAGCCCCAGCATTTT,CASSRAGGYSNQPQHF
TRBJ2-6,NA,TRBV18,TGTGCCAGCTCACGTACAGGCCAAACCTACTCTGGGGCCAACGTCCTGACTTTC,CASSRTGQTYSGANVLTF
TRBJ2-1,TRBD2,TRBV4-1,TGCGCCAGCAGCTACGGACTAGCGGGAGAATTGTTCTTC,CASSYGLAGELFF
TRBJ1-2,NA,TRBV4-2,TGTGCCAGCAGCCAAGATGGAGGGAACTATGGCTACACCTTC,CASSQDGGNYGYTF
TRBJ2-3,TRBD2,TRBV27,TGTGCCAGCAGTTTCACTAGCGGGAACACAGATACGCAGTATTTT,CASSFTSGNTDTQYF
TRBJ1-2,TRBD1,TRBV5-6,TGTGCCAGCAGCTCGAACCTAAGACAGGGGCCTACAGGTGGCTACACCTTC,CASSSNLRQGPTGGYTF
TRBJ2-1,TRBD2,TRBV7-9,TGTGCCAGCAGCGAGCCGGGACTAGCGCGCAATGAGCAGTTCTTC,CASSEPGLARNEQFF
TRBJ1-2,NA,TRBV20-1,TGCAGTGGCGACAGATTGAATGGCTACACCTTC,CSGDRLNGYTF
TRBJ1-1,TRBD1,TRBV5-6,TGTGCCAGCAGCCCGGACAGGGCGAGGAGGACTGAAGCTTTCTTT,CASSPDRARRTEAFF
TRBJ2-2,TRBD2,TRBV30,TGTGCCTGGAGCTCTAGCGGACACACCGGGGAGCTGTTTTTT,CAWSSSGHTGELFF
TRBJ1-1,TRBD1,TRBV11-2,TGTGCCAGCACCAAAAACCCGACAGGGAGGAACACTGAAGCTTTCTTT,CASTKNPTGRNTEAFF
TRBJ1-2,NA,TRBV4-2,TGTGCCAGCAGCCAAGGATCGCGGGTGTCGGGCGGCTACACCTTC,CASSQGSRVSGGYTF
TRBJ2-7,NA,TRBV5-1,TGCGCCAGCAGCTTGGAGCTAAGCGCCTACGAGCAGTACTTC,CASSLELSAYEQYF
TRBJ2-2,NA,TRBV18,TGTGCCAGCTCACCACCTCGGGAGATGAACACCGGGGAGCTGTTTTTT,CASSPPREMNTGELFF
TRBJ2-1,TRBD2,TRBV4-2,TGTGCCAGCAGCCCCTTTCGGACTAGCGGGGGCGAACTGGATTACAATGAGCAGTTCTTC,CASSPFRTSGGELDYNEQFF
TRBJ2-2,NA,TRBV7-2,TGTGCCAGCAGCTACGGGACACAGGCGAACACCGGGGAGCTGTTTTTT,CASSYGTQANTGELFF
TRBJ1-2,NA,TRBV25-1,TGTGCCAGCAGTGACTGGACAGCAACTAACTATGGCTACACCTTC,CASSDWTATNYGYTF
TRBJ1-2,NA,TRBV9,TGTGCCAGCAGCGTCCACGTCCCAGGAGGGGCTATGAGCTACACCTTC,CASSVHVPGGAMSYTF
TRBJ1-1,NA,TRBV4-2,TGTGCCAGCAGCCAAGAAACCAGGGGCACTGAAGCTTTCTTT,CASSQETRGTEAFF
TRBJ2-7,NA,TRBV29-1,TGCAGCGTTGAGCCAGAGGACAGAGACTCCTACGAGCAGTACTTC,CSVEPEDRDSYEQYF
TRBJ2-7,NA,TRBV30,TGTGCCTGGAGTGTCGGCAGGACCTACGAGCAGTACTTC,CAWSVGRTYEQYF
TRBJ2-7,NA,TRBV19,TGTGCCAGTAGTTTCGGACATAACTACGAGCAGTACTTC,CASSFGHNYEQYF
TRBJ2-7,NA,TRBV7-9,TGTGCCAGCAGCTCCGGAGGGTTTAACTACGAGCAGTACTTC,CASSSGGFNYEQYF
TRBJ1-1,TRBD1,TRBV4-1,TGCGCCAGCAGCCACCCGGGACAGGGAGGGACTGAAGCTTTCTTT,CASSHPGQGGTEAFF
TRBJ2-3,TRBD1,TRBV29-1,TGCAGCGTTGAGGGTGCTACAGGGGAAAACACAGATACGCAGTATTTT,CSVEGATGENTDTQYF
TRBJ1-2,TRBD1,TRBV7-9,TGTGCCAGCAGCGACAGGGGTGCTGAATATGGCTACACCTTC,CASSDRGAEYGYTF
TRBJ2-7,TRBD2,TRBV9,TGTGCCAGCAGCGCGGGACTAGCGGGAGGCGGGTACGAGCAGTACTTC,CASSAGLAGGGYEQYF
TRBJ2-1,TRBD2,TRBV6-1,TGTGCCAGCAGTGCCCTCCTAGCGGGAATTTACAATGAGCAGTTCTTC,CASSALLAGIYNEQFF